This T cell receptor (beta chain) was identified in a study of blood T cell repertoires in COVID-19. As for the study in general: There were acute and convalescent COVID-19 samples, and they came from the United States, Italy and Spain.

This CDR3 comprises 13 residues. V lost 4 bases and J 3 bases, leaving 10 bases between the germline ends. CDR1 and CDR2 from the germline V gene are SGHDN and FVKESK. Enrolled during active infection, Seattle patients were then followed longitudinally. Original analysis: Estimated nucleated cell counts came from reference gene primer amplification. The protocol was immunoSEQ multiplex PCR, while the TCRdb copy is restricted to in-frame clones and leaves out a portion. Clone size and V and J calls were adopted from that table, with D and trimming inferred from the DNA. The sample yields approximately 280,000 clones, about 88% seen once.

The source is a human donor with COVID-19, enrolled during active disease. The donor label of this sample is uncertain. The V gene is TRBV14, the J gene TRBJ2-7; possible D gene TRBD2, 5 bases. Specimen: peripheral blood. CDR3 protein: CASSRGSFYEQYF. CDR3 coding DNA: TGTGCCAGCAGCCGAGGGTCCTTCTACGAGCAGTACTTC.